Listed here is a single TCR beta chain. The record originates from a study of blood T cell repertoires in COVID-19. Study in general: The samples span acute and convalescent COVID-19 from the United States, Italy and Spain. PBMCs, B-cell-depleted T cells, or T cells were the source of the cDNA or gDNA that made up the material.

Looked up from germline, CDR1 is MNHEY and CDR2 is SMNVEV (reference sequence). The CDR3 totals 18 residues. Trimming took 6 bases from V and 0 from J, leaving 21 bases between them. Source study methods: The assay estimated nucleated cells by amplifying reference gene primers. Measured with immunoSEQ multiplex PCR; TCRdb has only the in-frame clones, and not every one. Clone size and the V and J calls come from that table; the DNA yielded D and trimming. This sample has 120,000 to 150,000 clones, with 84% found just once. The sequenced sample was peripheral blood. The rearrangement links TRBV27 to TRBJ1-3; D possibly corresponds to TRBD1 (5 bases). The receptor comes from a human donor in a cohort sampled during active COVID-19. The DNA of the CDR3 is TGTGCCAGCAGCCTAGGCCCCCGACAGAGTCTCTCTGGAAACACCATATATTTT. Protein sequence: CASSLGPRQSLSGNTIYF.